Listed here are 15 T cell receptor beta chains from one sample, sequenced in a study of cytomegalovirus exposure and HLA in healthy donors. This PCR relied on a set of 60 Vbeta primers and 13 Jbeta primers. Assay used: immunoSEQ multiplex PCR; TCRdb lists only in-frame clones, some missing. The sample lists about 190,000 clones; around 87% were seen once. Sequencing was done on a sample of PBMCs. Every receptor here comes from a man aged 30 to 39 in good health and CMV-seronegative.

The chain couples TRBV19 to TRBJ2-7; TRBD1 might be the D (5 bases). V dropped 6 bases and J dropped 2 bases, with 14 bases sitting between them. The CDR3 is 14 residues long. From germline, CDR1 is LNHDA and CDR2 SQIVND (reference sequence). The CDR3 sequence: CASRQGAGTYEQYF. The CDR3, as DNA: TGTGCCAGTAGACAAGGGGCAGGAACCTACGAGCAGTACTTC.

The gene calls are TRBV6-6 and TRBJ2-2; D is possibly TRBD1 (5 bases). The ends were cut back, 8 bases at V and 4 bases at J, with 14 bases in the middle. The CDR3 runs 14 residues. In germline, CDR1 is MNHNY, CDR2 SVGAGI (reference sequence). Written as DNA, the CDR3 is TGTGCCAGCTCCGACAGATACTTCACCGGGGAGCTGTTTTTT. Its protein product is CASSDRYFTGELFF.

This clone was observed a single time. This chain connects TRBV6-1 to TRBJ2-7; the match to TRBD2 covers 9 bases. In germline, CDR1 is MNHNS, CDR2 SASEGT. CDR3 length: 15 residues. The V gene end was trimmed by 1 base and the J gene end by 3 bases; junction bases not matched to a gene: 4. CDR3 amino acids: CASSEDSGSIYEQYF. The CDR3 coding sequence is TGTGCCAGCAGTGAAGATAGCGGGAGTATCTACGAGCAGTACTTC.

The chain links TRBV6-4 to TRBJ2-1; D remains unclear. The V gene's germline CDR1 is MRHNA and CDR2 SNTAGT. The CDR3 loop spans 12 amino acids. The V end lost 6 bases, the J end lost 7 bases, and 10 bases lay between the germline ends. The CDR3 loop is CASSAGWNEQFF. Here the CDR3 DNA reads TGTGCCAGCAGCGCCGGGTGGAATGAGCAGTTCTTC.

The chain recombines TRBV30 with TRBJ1-1, with 7 bases matching TRBD1. Looked up from germline, CDR1 is GTSNPN and CDR2 is SVGIG (reference sequence). V was pared by 6 bases and J by 9 bases, with 10 bases of the junction left unmatched. This CDR3 is built from 12 residues. The CDR3 region is CACLPRGQKAFF. CDR3 DNA sequence: TGTGCCTGCCTTCCACGGGGACAGAAAGCTTTCTTT.

The chain recombines TRBV28 with TRBJ1-4; 7 bases line up with TRBD1. V lost 2 bases to trimming and J lost 3 bases; unmatched junction nucleotides: 0. The length of the CDR3 is 14 residues. Germline CDR1 reads MDHEN; CDR2 reads SYDVKM. The DNA for the CDR3 is TGTGCCAGCAGTTTACAGGGGGCTAATGAAAAACTGTTTTTT. Translation: CASSLQGANEKLFF. The whole variable domain, filled in from reference TRBV28 and TRBJ1-4, reads DVKVTQSSRYLVKRTGEKVFLECVQDMDHENMFWYRQDPGLGLRLIYFSYDVKMKEKGDIPEGYSVSREKKERFSLILESASTNQTSMYLCASSLQGANEKLFFGSGTQLSVL.

J is TRBJ2-1 and V is TRBV2; TRBD2 matches 8 bases. This CDR3 is built from 15 residues. Germline lookup yields CDR1 SNHLY and CDR2 FYNNEI. With 8 bases clipped from V and 8 bases from J, the junction kept 14 bases outside the gene matches. CDR3 DNA: TGTGCCAGCCTCGGTGTGCGGGGGGCGCGGGATGAGCAGTTCTTC. Translated, it gives CASLGVRGARDEQFF.

The J gene is TRBJ2-7, the V gene TRBV7-2, with D unclear. The CDR3 runs to 13 residues. Germline CDR1 SGHTA, CDR2 FQGNSA. The V and J ends lost 5 bases and 5 bases respectively, with 13 bases between them. CDR3 region: CASSPLSAHEQYF. The CDR3, as DNA: TGTGCCAGCAGCCCACTCTCCGCGCACGAGCAGTACTTC.

The V call is TRBV30, the J call TRBJ2-3; perhaps TRBD1 as D (5 bases). The CDR3 length is 13 residues. Per the germline V gene, CDR1 is GTSNPN and CDR2 is SVGIG (reference sequence). V was trimmed by 3 bases and J by 5 bases, leaving 12 bases between them. CDR3 amino acids: CAWSPTVVDTQYF. DNA of the CDR3: TGTGCCTGGAGCCCGACAGTTGTAGATACGCAGTATTTT.

This chain uses TRBV2 with TRBJ2-7; D uncertain. The germline V gene encodes CDR1 SNHLY and CDR2 FYNNEI. V was clipped by 7 bases and J by 3 bases, with 16 bases between them. The CDR3 extends over 14 amino acids. CDR3 region: CASKDTVLNYEQYF. The CDR3 DNA is TGTGCCAGCAAAGACACGGTCCTCAACTACGAGCAGTACTTC.

CDR3 amino acids: CASSLGGGASYEQYF. CDR3 bases: TGTGCCAGCAGCTTAGGAGGGGGGGCCTCCTACGAGCAGTACTTC. The chain uses TRBV7-9 and TRBJ2-7; weak D call: TRBD2 (7 bases). The length of the CDR3 is 15 residues. The V gene's germline CDR1 is SEHNR and CDR2 FQNEAQ (reference sequence). V lost 1 base and J 0 bases, leaving 10 bases between the germline ends.

The CDR3 is CASISAGEQYF. CDR3 sequence (DNA): TGTGCCAGCATAAGCGCCGGGGAGCAGTACTTC. The chain carries TRBV28 and TRBJ2-7; D uncertain. The CDR3 extends over 11 amino acids. Trimming left V 7 bases short and J 7 bases short, with 11 bases between. Germline CDR1 MDHEN, CDR2 SYDVKM.

This rearrangement joins TRBV29-1 to TRBJ2-5, with 12 bases fitting TRBD2. This CDR3 is 16 amino acids long. Unmatched junction bases numbered 8, after V lost 5 bases and J lost 1 base. Per the germline V gene, CDR1 is SQVTM and CDR2 is ANQGSEA. The CDR3: CSVSRSSGGAQETQYF. Here the CDR3 DNA reads TGCAGCGTTTCCCGTTCTAGCGGGGGGGCCCAAGAGACCCAGTACTTC.

The chain has TRBV27 and TRBJ2-7; 8 positions match TRBD1. Germline CDR1 MNHEY, CDR2 SMNVEV (reference sequence). Trimming cost V 6 bases and J 6 bases; bases outside gene matches: 10. CDR3 size: 14 residues. This CDR3 reads CASSPRTGNGEQYF. CDR3 in DNA: TGTGCCAGCAGCCCGAGGACAGGGAACGGCGAGCAGTACTTC.

The chain joins TRBV29-1 to TRBJ2-5; 11 nucleotides agree with TRBD1. The V and J ends lost 5 bases and 5 bases, in that order; junction bases with no gene match: 4. CDR1 and CDR2 (germline): SQVTM, ANQGSEA. The CDR3 contains 13 residues. The CDR3 reads CSVRTGGRETQYF. The DNA of the CDR3 is TGCAGCGTTCGGACAGGGGGCAGGGAGACCCAGTACTTC. The full variable domain, completed using reference TRBV29-1 and TRBJ2-5, is SAVISQKPSRDICQRGTSLTIQCQVDSQVTMMFWYRQQPGQSLTLIATANQGSEATYESGFVIDKFPISRPNLTFSTLTVSNMSPEDSSIYLCSVRTGGRETQYFGPGTRLLVL.